Presented here are 12 T cell receptor beta chains from one specimen sequenced in a study of T cell responses to AZD1222 COVID-19 vaccine. Here immunoSEQ multiplex PCR was the method, and the copy in TCRdb shows in-frame clones only, minus some. The sample lists about 150,000 clones; around nine tenths were seen once. The sequencing used peripheral blood, collected on day 0 of AZD1222 vaccination. The receptors stem from an adult in good health.

The chain carries TRBV7-9 and TRBJ1-4; D gene ambiguous. CDR3 length equals 12 residues. CDR1 is SEHNR, CDR2 FQNEAQ, per germline (reference sequence). With 4 bases removed from V and 15 bases from J, the gap between germline ends came to 15 bases. CDR3 bases: TGTGCCAGCAGCTCCAGAGCGCCCCAGGTGTTTTTT. It specifies CASSSRAPQVFF.

The chain uses TRBV10-3 and TRBJ1-3, with TRBD1 matching 10 bases. The CDR3 length is 17 residues. Trimming took 6 bases from V and 0 from J; bases not matched to a gene: 8. In germline, CDR1 is ENHRY, CDR2 SYGVKD. This CDR3 is CAIRGGQGIFSGNTIYF. As DNA, the CDR3 is TGTGCCATCAGGGGGGGACAGGGGATTTTCTCTGGAAACACCATATATTTT.

This rearrangement joins TRBV7-9 to TRBJ2-1, with 7 positions matching TRBD2. The V and J ends lost 5 bases and 5 bases, in that order; junction bases with no gene match: 6. The CDR3 sequence is 14 residues long. CDR1 is SEHNR, CDR2 FQNEAQ, per germline (reference sequence). CDR3 protein: CASSTPGLNNEQFF. DNA for the CDR3: TGTGCCAGCAGCACACCGGGACTAAACAATGAGCAGTTCTTC.

CDR3 protein: CASSRTTGGASGYTF. CDR3 nucleotides: TGTGCCAGCAGCCGGACTACAGGGGGCGCTTCTGGCTACACCTTC. The V gene is TRBV7-9, the J gene TRBJ1-2; 9 bases fit TRBD1. CDR1 SEHNR and CDR2 FQNEAQ come from the germline V gene (reference sequence). Trimming took 5 bases from V and 7 from J; bases not matched to a gene: 11. The CDR3 sequence is 15 residues long.

The V call is TRBV12-3 or TRBV12-4, the J call TRBJ1-1; 9 bases line up with TRBD1. The length of the CDR3 is 12 residues. J gave up 4 bases and V 6 bases, and 0 bases lay outside the gene matches. CDR3 in DNA: TGTGCCAGCAGGACAGGGGGCACTGAAGCTTTCTTT. Protein product: CASRTGGTEAFF.

This clone has a handful of counts. The chain employs TRBV19 and TRBJ2-7; D gene uncertain. The CDR3 sequence is 11 residues long. Germline-derived CDR1 and CDR2 are LNHDA and SQIVND (reference sequence). The V and J ends lost 5 bases and 2 bases respectively, with 4 bases between them. CDR3 protein: CASSSPYEQYF. CDR3 DNA sequence: TGTGCCAGTAGTTCCCCCTACGAGCAGTACTTC.

In its sample, this clone was seen a few times. The V gene is TRBV27, the J gene TRBJ1-1; D possibly corresponds to TRBD1 (5 bases). The V end was cut by 0 bases, the J end by 4 bases, with 9 bases between. The CDR3 has 14 residues. The germline CDR1 and CDR2 sequences are MNHEY and SMNVEV (reference sequence). CDR3: CASSLSQGSTEAFF. CDR3 sequence (DNA): TGTGCCAGCAGTTTATCCCAGGGAAGCACTGAAGCTTTCTTT.

V and J are TRBV28 and TRBJ1-5, with D uncertain. CDR3 size: 12 residues. V lost 3 bases and J 9 bases, leaving 9 bases between the germline ends. Germline CDR1 is MDHEN and CDR2 is SYDVKM. The chain's CDR3 is CASSFVGRPQHF. The CDR3 DNA reads TGTGCCAGCAGTTTCGTTGGCAGGCCCCAGCATTTT.

The rearrangement joins TRBV18 to TRBJ2-7; D is perhaps TRBD2 (5 bases). Germline V gene lookup returns CDR1 KGHSH and CDR2 LQKENI. The CDR3 is 11 residues long. Trimming removed 2 bases from V and 6 bases from J, with 5 bases in between. The CDR3 DNA is TGTGCCAGCTCACCAGGGAGCGAGCAGTACTTC. Translated, it gives CASSPGSEQYF.

The chain employs TRBV18 and TRBJ1-4; 7 bases align to TRBD1. V dropped 2 bases and J dropped 6; count of bases not matched to a gene: 6. Germline V gives CDR1 KGHSH, CDR2 LQKENI. The CDR3 spans 15 residues. DNA for the CDR3: TGTGCCAGCTCACCAAACAGGGGTTCGGATGAAAAACTGTTTTTT. Its translation is CASSPNRGSDEKLFF. Combining the CDR3 with reference TRBV18 and TRBJ1-4 gives the whole variable domain NAGVMQNPRHLVRRRGQEARLRCSPMKGHSHVYWYRQLPEEGLKFMVYLQKENIIDESGMPKERFSAEFPKEGPSILRIQQVVRGDSAAYFCASSPNRGSDEKLFFGSGTQLSVL.

The chain uses TRBV6-6 and TRBJ1-4; D remains unclear. Trimming took 7 bases from V and 3 from J, leaving 15 bases between them. The germline V gene encodes CDR1 MNHNY and CDR2 SVGAGI (reference sequence). The CDR3 spans 15 residues. CDR3 in DNA: TGTGCCAGCAAAGCATTAGCAAAAGCTAATGAAAAACTGTTTTTT. Encoded protein: CASKALAKANEKLFF.

This chain uses TRBV5-5 with TRBJ1-2, with D possibly matching TRBD1 (5 bases). V was trimmed by 6 bases and J by 4 bases, leaving 16 bases between them. This CDR3 contains 14 residues. The germline V gene has CDR1 SGHKS and CDR2 YYEKEE (reference sequence). CDR3 coding DNA: TGTGCCAGCACCTGGACATCCAAACCCTATGGCTACACCTTC. This gives the protein CASTWTSKPYGYTF.